This T cell receptor (beta chain) was documented in a study of technical replicates of blood from several donors. Sequencing used immunoSEQ multiplex PCR; TCRdb keeps in-frame clones, though not all of them. The sample lists about 88,000 clones, roughly 94% occurring once. The germline CDR1 and CDR2 sequences are MDHEN and SYDVKM. The CDR3 length is 14 residues. Trimming stripped 5 bases from V and 4 bases from J, with 14 bases between. This sequence was found in a human donor in good health. The genes are TRBV28 and TRBJ2-5, with a weak D call TRBD2 (6 bases). The sample comprised T cells isolated from PBMCs. In DNA, the CDR3 is TGTGCCAGCAGTATCGAAAGGGAGGTAGAGACCCAGTACTTC. It specifies CASSIEREVETQYF.